This record concerns one T cell receptor (beta chain) sequence. This clone showed up just once. What this receptor recognizes is not known. No much larger clone is present one base from it, and per-base qualities are unavailable. The data derive from a study of shared clonotypes between healthy human individuals (dated by TCRdb to the early 2020s). With respect to the entire study: The cohort comprised two women and a few men aged 18 to 49 years. To estimate repertoire size and how much clonotype sharing occurs between individuals, the study deeply sequenced the blood TCR repertoires of several healthy adults. Between about 0.94 and 10 billion PBMCs per donor were obtained by leukapheresis. To increase sequencing depth and limit assay-specific biases, TCR repertoire library preparation and sequencing were carried out by different laboratories using diverse techniques. Per donor, three plates each were used for CD4 naive and CD4 memory, two for CD8 naive, and one for CD8 memory. What the authors observed across the whole study: Clonotypes shared by all four sorted-subset donors showed higher generation probabilities than non-shared clonotypes. Sampling was restricted to blood, and TCR repertoires in tissue are likely to differ from TCR repertoires in blood. Estimated clonotype richness was generally larger for naive than for memory subsets. Across four donors, about 5% of naive CD4, 3% to 3.5% of naive CD8, 2.3% of memory CD4, and under 0.45% of memory CD8 clonotypes were shared. Pairwise subsampling indicated that sequencing depth was expected to affect the degree of clonotype sharing among donors. Incomplete sequencing was indicated by rarefaction of sorted-subset datasets, despite the large sequencing depth. The small number of donors limited the genetic and exposure-history diversity represented.

TCR CDR3 regions were amplified from genomic DNA by multiplex PCR using the deep immunoSEQ assay. Genomic DNA extracted from each cell subset was distributed evenly over all wells of several immunoSEQ 96-well plates, and each plate served as one replicate. Each replicate PCR for sorted subsets received around 200 ng genomic DNA, equal to about 30,000 T cell genomes. Purified libraries were quantified with a Qubit 3.0 fluorometer, sized on a Bioanalyzer 2100, and re-quantified with the KAPA Library Quantification kit. Each immunoSEQ 96-well plate was sequenced on its own single-read 150-cycle Illumina NextSeq 550 flow cell. The source study handled its data this way. Because the immunoSEQ output held only junctional sequences and lacked quality scores, the filtering could not match the filtering applied to full-length reads. To assign V/J genes and CDR3, sequences were annotated against IMGT germline references using PyIR, a Python wrapper for IgBLAST v1.9. Reads with weak V/J assignments (E-value above 1e-6), missing CDR3, stop codons, out-of-frame junctions, or ambiguous translated residues were removed. A V3J clonotype was defined by an identical inferred V gene, J gene, and CDR3 amino acid sequence. The percentage overlap between two repertoires was calculated by dividing the number of shared unique clonotypes by the size of the smaller repertoire. Repertoire richness was assessed with RTK rarefaction, the Chao1 estimator, and Recon v2.1 estimates of unobserved clonotypes. OLGA was used to compute generation probabilities for all TCRbeta clonotypes that the gDNA method yielded from a few donors. TCRdb holds this immuneACCESS table with in-frame rearrangements only. Some clones are missing; in checked studies, unresolved V genes explain under half, and the rest has no known cause. V, J and clone size reflect that table, while D and trimming were determined from the DNA. Here the sample has some 660,000 clones; around 73% occur a single time. More than 1.5% of the sample is taken by the ten largest.

The CDR3 runs 15 amino acids, cysteine and phenylalanine included. The sequence is cut down to CDR3 DNA, 45 bases in frame from base 1. From a lookup of the germline V gene (reference sequence), CDR1 and CDR2 are MNHEY and SMNVEV. V and J are trimmed by 3 bases and 3 bases, and the gene matches miss 8 bases of the junction. The donors were healthy, HIV-negative adults who had no recently reported acute infections or vaccinations. Every donor was a Caucasian adult living in Nashville, Tennessee, USA. Magnetic negative selection was used to enrich CD4+ T cells, after which naive cells were positively selected on CD45RA and the negative fraction became the memory subset. After blood collection by leukapheresis, PBMCs were isolated using Ficoll-Histopaque density gradient centrifugation and then cryopreserved in the vapor phase of liquid nitrogen. Analytical flow cytometry was used to check the purity and quantity of each magnetically sorted T cell population. Each sorted fraction had its genomic DNA isolated and then quantified by UV absorbance on a Nanodrop 2000c.

This receptor was obtained from a woman aged 25 to 39 in good health. The sequence is built from TRBV27 and TRBJ2-7, with TRBD1 matching 7 junction bases. Sequencing was carried out using memory CD4+ T cells sorted from blood. The cell subset or site label for this specimen denotes: CD45RA-negative fraction. This receptor carries the CDR3 CASSLGDRRYYEQYF. Read as DNA, the sequence is TGTGCCAGCAGTTTGGGGGACAGACGCTACTACGAGCAGTACTTC.